The rows below give T cell receptor beta chains drawn from one sample of a study of Graves' ophthalmopathy and Graves' hyperthyroidism. TCRdb independently ran MiXCR on the multiplex PCR reads; one entry per CDR3 protein. This sample has almost 40,000 distinct CDR3 sequences, with approximately 46% found just once. Input material: peripheral blood. These receptors were taken from an adult woman with stable Graves' hyperthyroidism. CDR3s include the opening cysteine and the closing phenylalanine or tryptophan.

J | V | CDR3
TRBJ1-3 | TRBV5-1 | CASRPTIDWKYTIYF
TRBJ2-2 | TRBV4-1 | CASSQGSPWQTYTGELFF
TRBJ1-6 | TRBV10-3 | CAISEWGDSNSPLHF
TRBJ1-4 | TRBV24-1 | CATSDSTGTGGEKLFF
TRBJ1-5 | TRBV7-9 | CTSSSSRKGNPPQHF
TRBJ2-7 | TRBV20-1 | CSARVLGQGGGYEQYF
TRBJ2-6 | TRBV12-3/TRBV12-4 | CASRDQGSGANVLTF
TRBJ1-2 | TRBV24-1 | CATSPGTARDYTF
TRBJ1-6 | TRBV20-1 | CSARLAGATSPLHF
TRBJ1-2 | TRBV29-1 | CSVITGKDGYTF
TRBJ2-5 | TRBV7-9 | CASSQTGIGPQETQYF
TRBJ2-7 | TRBV20-1 | CSAPQSSYEQYF
TRBJ1-3 | TRBV20-1 | CSARRSAPQANTIYF
TRBJ2-7 | TRBV20-1 | CSAGPVYEQYF
TRBJ1-1 | TRBV14 | CASSTTGAVEAFF
TRBJ1-1 | TRBV27 | CASSPRDRNTEAFF
TRBJ2-7 | TRBV20-1 | CSAESGGGYEQYF
TRBJ1-2 | TRBV7-6 | CASSLATGGSGYTF
TRBJ2-7 | TRBV4-1 | CASSQSVALLCEQYF
TRBJ2-2 | TRBV20-1 | CSATRTAGELFF
TRBJ2-3 | TRBV9 | CASSVAPQHTQYF
TRBJ2-5 | TRBV7-7 | CASSYREGTRGQETQYF
TRBJ1-5 | TRBV12-3/TRBV12-4 | CASSPSNRPNQPQHF
TRBJ2-7 | TRBV5-1 | CASSQPGTGYAEQYF
TRBJ1-3 | TRBV30 | CAWSGDTEGSGNTIYF
TRBJ1-1 | TRBV25-1 | CATREPGGQLNTEAFF